Listed below are T cell receptor beta chains from one sample, sequenced in a study of blood T cell repertoires in COVID-19. Measured with immunoSEQ multiplex PCR; TCRdb has only the in-frame clones, and not every one. The data show roughly 50,000 clones, with more than 75% seen just once and 25% to 30% held by the top ten. The material sequenced was peripheral blood. The receptors stem from a human donor in a cohort sampled during active COVID-19. Each CDR3 is given with its conserved first and last residue. D genes are given only for firm matches. Size is omitted from some rows. Given values are once, few, many or a class for expanded clones.

abundance	v_gene	d_gene	j_gene	CDR3aa	CDR3nt
NA	TRBV28	NA	TRBJ2-1	CATYRAMERNEQFF	TGTGCCACCTACAGGGCGATGGAAAGGAATGAGCAGTTCTTC
NA	TRBV6-5	NA	TRBJ1-3	CACGQYSGNTIYF	TGTGCCTGCGGGCAGTACTCTGGAAACACCATATATTTT
NA	TRBV5-1	TRBD1	TRBJ2-7	CASSLPGQGAEQYF	TGCGCCAGCAGCTTACCGGGACAGGGCGCCGAGCAGTACTTC
once	TRBV7-9	NA	TRBJ2-1	CASRKSGPPYNEQFF	TGTGCCAGCAGGAAGTCTGGCCCTCCGTACAATGAGCAGTTCTTC
NA	TRBV18	TRBD1	TRBJ2-7	CASSTTGQGGPYEQYF	TGTGCCAGCTCAACCACCGGACAGGGGGGACCCTACGAGCAGTACTTC
NA	TRBV6-2/TRBV6-3	TRBD1	TRBJ2-3	CASSYPDRDGSDTQYF	TGTGCCAGCAGTTACCCCGACAGGGATGGGTCAGATACGCAGTATTTT
NA	TRBV2	NA	TRBJ1-2	CASGRSPYYGYTF	TGTGCCAGCGGTAGGAGCCCCTACTATGGCTACACCTTC
NA	TRBV6-2/TRBV6-3	TRBD1	TRBJ1-5	CASSYSPGQGPFDSNQPQHF	TGTGCCAGCAGTTACTCCCCGGGACAGGGGCCCTTCGATAGCAATCAGCCCCAGCATTTT
NA	TRBV5-5	TRBD2	TRBJ2-3	CASSLALASGRTDTQYF	TGTGCCAGCAGCTTGGCCTTGGCTAGCGGTCGCACAGATACGCAGTATTTT
NA	TRBV5-1	NA	TRBJ1-1	CASSPKDSYTEAFF	TGCGCCAGCAGCCCGAAGGACAGCTACACTGAAGCTTTCTTT
few	TRBV5-1	NA	TRBJ2-5	CASSLAGALVETQYF	TGCGCCAGCAGCTTGGCTGGGGCACTCGTTGAGACCCAGTACTTC
once	TRBV18	TRBD2	TRBJ2-5	CASSPITGGQETQYF	TGTGCCAGCTCACCAATAACGGGGGGGCAAGAGACCCAGTACTTC
NA	TRBV19	NA	TRBJ1-3	CASSSGHGSGNTIYF	TGTGCCAGTAGTTCGGGACACGGCTCTGGAAACACCATATATTTT
once	TRBV4-1	TRBD1	TRBJ1-2	CASSLTRDRGNTF	TGCGCCAGCAGCCTTACCCGGGACAGGGGAAACACCTTC
NA	TRBV11-2	TRBD2	TRBJ2-6	CASRRTSGISGANVLTF	TGTGCCAGCAGACGGACTAGCGGGATCTCTGGGGCCAACGTCCTGACTTTC
NA	TRBV28	TRBD1	TRBJ1-4	CASTGGQINEKLFF	TGTGCCAGCACCGGGGGACAGATTAATGAAAAACTGTTTTTT
NA	TRBV7-6	TRBD1	TRBJ2-5	CASSYSRDSQETQYF	TGTGCCAGCAGCTACTCCCGGGACAGCCAAGAGACCCAGTACTTC
NA	TRBV11-3	NA	TRBJ2-7	CASSVGLGGEQYF	TGTGCCAGCAGCGTGGGATTGGGGGGCGAGCAGTACTTC
NA	TRBV28	NA	TRBJ1-5	CASTPDRGNQPQHF	TGTGCCAGCACCCCTGACAGAGGCAATCAGCCCCAGCATTTT
NA	TRBV2	NA	TRBJ2-3	CASSEQGDLDTQYF	TGTGCCAGCAGTGAACAGGGCGACTTAGATACGCAGTATTTT
NA	TRBV5-1	NA	TRBJ2-3	CASSSFSTDTQYF	TGCGCCAGCAGCTCCTTTAGCACAGATACGCAGTATTTT
few	TRBV3-1/TRBV3-2	TRBD2	TRBJ2-3	CASSQIAGTNTDTQYF	TGTGCCAGCAGCCAAATAGCGGGGACTAACACAGATACGCAGTATTTT
NA	TRBV14	TRBD1	TRBJ2-2	CASSQTGAHGELFF	TGTGCCAGCAGCCAGACAGGGGCTCACGGGGAGCTGTTTTTT
few	TRBV5-1	TRBD1	TRBJ1-2	CASSLTPGGSEGYTF	TGCGCCAGCAGCTTAACCCCAGGGGGATCGGAAGGCTACACCTTC
NA	TRBV5-1	NA	TRBJ2-7	CASSLMDTVYEQYF	TGCGCCAGCAGCTTGATGGACACAGTCTACGAGCAGTACTTC
NA	TRBV18	TRBD1	TRBJ1-6	CASSLLPGQGQDSPLHF	TGTGCCAGCTCACTACTTCCGGGACAGGGTCAGGATTCACCCCTCCACTTT
NA	TRBV30	NA	TRBJ1-1	CAGDTVNTEAFF	TGTGCCGGGGACACCGTGAACACTGAAGCTTTCTTT
NA	TRBV5-1	TRBD1	TRBJ1-2	CASSLLGQGGDGYTF	TGCGCCAGCAGCTTGCTCGGACAGGGAGGGGATGGCTACACCTTC
NA	TRBV6-5	NA	TRBJ2-7	CASSSYGPGSYEQYF	TGTGCCAGCAGTAGTTATGGTCCGGGATCCTACGAGCAGTACTTC
NA	TRBV5-4	NA	TRBJ2-1	CASSLDKNEQFF	TGTGCCAGCAGCTTGGATAAAAATGAGCAGTTCTTC
NA	TRBV7-9	TRBD1	TRBJ2-1	CASSFGQGRGDEQFF	TGTGCCAGCAGCTTTGGACAGGGGAGGGGCGATGAGCAGTTCTTC
once	TRBV6-5	NA	TRBJ1-6	CASSLDDNSPLHF	TGTGCCAGCAGTCTAGACGATAATTCACCCCTCCACTTT
NA	TRBV29-1	TRBD1	TRBJ2-3	CSQKGATDTQYF	TGCAGCCAAAAGGGGGCCACAGATACGCAGTATTTT
NA	TRBV5-1	TRBD2	TRBJ2-3	CASSLGASGTNTQYF	TGCGCCAGCAGCTTGGGGGCTAGCGGGACAAATACGCAGTATTTT
NA	TRBV24-1	NA	TRBJ1-2	CATSPSDYGYTF	TGTGCCACCAGTCCCTCTGACTATGGCTACACCTTC
NA	TRBV7-9	TRBD2	TRBJ2-1	CASSLLAGDREQFF	TGTGCCAGCAGCTTACTAGCGGGAGATAGAGAGCAGTTCTTC
NA	TRBV5-1	NA	TRBJ2-3	CASSRTSGSTDTQYF	TGCGCCAGCAGCCGGACGTCGGGAAGCACAGATACGCAGTATTTT
NA	TRBV11-2	NA	TRBJ2-2	CASSRTVGTGELFF	TGTGCCAGCAGCCGGACAGTAGGCACCGGGGAGCTGTTTTTT
NA	TRBV5-5	NA	TRBJ1-5	CASSFRAGAGQPQHF	TGTGCCAGCAGCTTTCGTGCAGGGGCCGGGCAGCCCCAGCATTTT
NA	TRBV5-5	TRBD2	TRBJ2-7	CASSLFAQDRTTSGGPHF	TGTGCCAGCAGCTTGTTTGCTCAGGACAGGACAACTAGCGGGGGGCCCCACTTC
NA	TRBV19	TRBD2	TRBJ2-3	CASSIRGGDSTDTQYF	TGTGCCAGTAGTATTCGCGGGGGGGATAGCACAGATACGCAGTATTTT
once	TRBV7-9	TRBD1	TRBJ2-7	CASSRGTGGRYEQYF	TGTGCCAGCAGCCGAGGGACAGGGGGTAGGTACGAGCAGTACTTC
NA	TRBV5-5	NA	TRBJ2-1	CASTLRGGSYNEQFF	TGTGCCAGCACATTAAGAGGGGGCTCCTACAATGAGCAGTTCTTC
NA	TRBV18	TRBD1	TRBJ2-7	CASSPTGGYEQYF	TGTGCCAGCTCACCTACAGGGGGCTACGAGCAGTACTTC
once	TRBV6-1	NA	TRBJ1-1	CASSEKGEIGEAFF	TGTGCCAGCAGTGAAAAGGGGGAGATCGGTGAAGCTTTCTTT